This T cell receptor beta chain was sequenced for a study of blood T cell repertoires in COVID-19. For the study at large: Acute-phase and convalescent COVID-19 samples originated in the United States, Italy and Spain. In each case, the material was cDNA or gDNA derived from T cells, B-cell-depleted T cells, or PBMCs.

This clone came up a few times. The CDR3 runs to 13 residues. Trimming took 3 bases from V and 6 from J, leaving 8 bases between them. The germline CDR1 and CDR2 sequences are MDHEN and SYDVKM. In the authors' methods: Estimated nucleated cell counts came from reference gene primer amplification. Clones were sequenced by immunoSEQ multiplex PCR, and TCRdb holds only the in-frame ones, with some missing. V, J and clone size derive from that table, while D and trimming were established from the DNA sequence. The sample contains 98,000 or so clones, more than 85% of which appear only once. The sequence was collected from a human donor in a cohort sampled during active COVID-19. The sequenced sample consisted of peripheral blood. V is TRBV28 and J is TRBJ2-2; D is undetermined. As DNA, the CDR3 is TGTGCCAGCAGTTTCTCCCGTCCCGGGGAGCTGTTTTTT. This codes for CASSFSRPGELFF.